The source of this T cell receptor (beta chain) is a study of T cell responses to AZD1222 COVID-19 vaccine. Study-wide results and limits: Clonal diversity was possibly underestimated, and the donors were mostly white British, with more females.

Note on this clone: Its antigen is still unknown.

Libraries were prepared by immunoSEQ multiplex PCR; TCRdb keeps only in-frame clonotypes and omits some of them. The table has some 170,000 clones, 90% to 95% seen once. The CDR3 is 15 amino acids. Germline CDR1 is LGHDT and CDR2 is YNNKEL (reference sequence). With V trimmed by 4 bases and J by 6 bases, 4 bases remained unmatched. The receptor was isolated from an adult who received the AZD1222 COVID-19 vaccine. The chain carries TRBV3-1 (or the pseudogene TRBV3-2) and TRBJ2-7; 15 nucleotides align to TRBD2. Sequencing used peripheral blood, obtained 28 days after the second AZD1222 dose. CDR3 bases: TGTGCCAGCAGCCGCTGGACTAGCGGGAGGGGCGAGCAGTACTTC. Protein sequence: CASSRWTSGRGEQYF.